What follows describes a single T cell receptor (beta chain). Its antigen is still unknown. This CDR3 is 14 amino acids long. The germline V gene encodes CDR1 MGHDK and CDR2 SYGVNS. V was trimmed by 10 bases and J by 7 bases, leaving 17 bases between them. This entry is derived from a study of T cell responses to AZD1222 COVID-19 vaccine. Study-wide context: Analysis merged second doses at about 4 or about 12 weeks. Study observations and caveats: Seropositive AZD1222 recipients at baseline numbered only 6 or 7. It was only after the peak T cell response that any repertoires were sampled. Close to half of spike-specific TCRs reportedly recognize unmutated variant regions.

The data were produced by immunoSEQ multiplex PCR, yet TCRdb's version contains in-frame clones alone and is incomplete. The top ten hold 22% of the sample, which has 85,000 to 100,000 clones, roughly 88% seen once. V gene TRBV25-1 combines with J gene TRBJ1-6; no clear D gene. The TCR was taken from an adult in good health. The sample consisted of peripheral blood, taken on day 0 of AZD1222 vaccination. The DNA for the CDR3 is TGTGCCAAGGACCGAAACGGGGTAAATTCACCCCTCCACTTT. This encodes CAKDRNGVNSPLHF. Using reference TRBV25-1 and TRBJ1-6 for the parts outside the CDR3, the full variable domain is EADIYQTPRYLVIGTGKKITLECSQTMGHDKMYWYQQDPGMELHLIHYSYGVNSTEKGDLSSESTVSRIRTEHFPLTLESARPSHTSQYLCAKDRNGVNSPLHFGNGTRLTVT.